This TCR delta chain was retrieved from a study of Vδ1+ human thymocytes. This clone was seen more than once but under ten times. What it binds is not known. Extracted RNA was reverse transcribed into cDNA. Pooled V-gene forward primers with one constant-region reverse primer generated the CDR3 amplicons by multiplex PCR. TCRdb re-called the multiplex PCR reads using CATT. The data contain about 54,000 delta-chain clones, 15% to 20% of them singletons. Regarding the study as a whole: In the thymus, TRG and TRD repertoires looked highly polyclonal with Gaussian CDR3 lengths.

Germline CDR1 and CDR2: TSWWSYY and QGS. V shed 4 bases, J shed 0 bases, and the junction held 22 bases outside the gene matches. This CDR3 is built from 22 residues. The chain uses TRDV1 and TRDJ1; 11 bases are a match to TRDD3. This clonotype was obtained from a boy in the first two years of life who had congenital heart surgery. The sequenced sample consisted of Vdelta1+ gamma-delta thymocytes from the thymus. Subset: FACS-sorted CD3+ TCRalphabeta- TCRVdelta1+ TCRVdelta2- thymocytes. Here the CDR3 reads CALGGPFLRVWGIPRYTDKLIF. The CDR3 nucleotides read TGTGCTCTTGGGGGGCCCTTCCTACGGGTCTGGGGGATACCACGGTACACCGATAAACTCATCTTT.